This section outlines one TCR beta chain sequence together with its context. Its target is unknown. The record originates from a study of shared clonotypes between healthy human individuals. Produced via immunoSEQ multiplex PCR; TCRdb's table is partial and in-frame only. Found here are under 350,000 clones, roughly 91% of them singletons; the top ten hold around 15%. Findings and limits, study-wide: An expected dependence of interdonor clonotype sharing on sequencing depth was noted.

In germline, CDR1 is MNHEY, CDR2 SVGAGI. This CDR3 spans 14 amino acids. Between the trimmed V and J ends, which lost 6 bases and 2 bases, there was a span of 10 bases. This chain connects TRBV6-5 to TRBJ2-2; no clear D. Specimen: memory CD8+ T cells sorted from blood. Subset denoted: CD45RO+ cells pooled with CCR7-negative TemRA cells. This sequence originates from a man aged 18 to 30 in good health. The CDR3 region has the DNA TGTGCCAGCAGCGGTGGCGCCAACACCGGGGAGCTGTTTTTT. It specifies CASSGGANTGELFF.